This T cell receptor (beta chain) was sequenced in a study of cytomegalovirus exposure and HLA in healthy donors. General study points: Trimming of TCR beta V- and J-genes showed a link, identified in a later analysis, to a missense DCLRE1C variant.

This clone has only a few counts. Its antigen is currently unknown. The PCR was carried out with 60 Vbeta primers and 13 Jbeta primers. The data were produced by immunoSEQ multiplex PCR, yet TCRdb's version contains in-frame clones alone and is incomplete. Altogether about 72,000 clones are present, 60% to 75% being singletons, with the ten largest covering less than 25%. This clonotype originated in a man aged 35 to 55 in good health and CMV-seropositive. The sample comprised PBMCs.

The CDR3 DNA sequence: TGTGCCAGCAGCTTAAGCGGGGGGCGAGGAGAGACCCAGTACTTC. Amino acid sequence: CASSLSGGRGETQYF. This rearrangement joins TRBV7-2 to TRBJ2-5, with 9 bases fitting TRBD2. Germline V gives CDR1 SGHTA, CDR2 FQGNSA. V was pared by 2 bases and J by 4 bases, with 5 bases of the junction left unmatched. The CDR3 loop spans 15 amino acids.